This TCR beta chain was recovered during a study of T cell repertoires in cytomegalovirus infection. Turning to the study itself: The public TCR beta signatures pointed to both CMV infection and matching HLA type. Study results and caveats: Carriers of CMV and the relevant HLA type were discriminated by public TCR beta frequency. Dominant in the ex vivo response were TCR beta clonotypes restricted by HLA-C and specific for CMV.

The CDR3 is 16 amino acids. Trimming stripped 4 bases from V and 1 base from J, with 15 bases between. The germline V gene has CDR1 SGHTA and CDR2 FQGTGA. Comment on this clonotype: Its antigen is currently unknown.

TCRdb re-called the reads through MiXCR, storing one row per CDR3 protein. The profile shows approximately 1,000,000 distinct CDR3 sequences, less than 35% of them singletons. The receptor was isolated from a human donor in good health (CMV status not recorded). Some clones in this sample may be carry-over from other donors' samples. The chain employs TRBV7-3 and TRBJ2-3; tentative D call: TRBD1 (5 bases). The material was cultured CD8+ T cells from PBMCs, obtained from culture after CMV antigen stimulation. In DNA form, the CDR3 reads TGTGCCAGCAGCTCCTATGGCAGGGAAGGCACAGATACGCAGTATTTT. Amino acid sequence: CASSSYGREGTDTQYF.